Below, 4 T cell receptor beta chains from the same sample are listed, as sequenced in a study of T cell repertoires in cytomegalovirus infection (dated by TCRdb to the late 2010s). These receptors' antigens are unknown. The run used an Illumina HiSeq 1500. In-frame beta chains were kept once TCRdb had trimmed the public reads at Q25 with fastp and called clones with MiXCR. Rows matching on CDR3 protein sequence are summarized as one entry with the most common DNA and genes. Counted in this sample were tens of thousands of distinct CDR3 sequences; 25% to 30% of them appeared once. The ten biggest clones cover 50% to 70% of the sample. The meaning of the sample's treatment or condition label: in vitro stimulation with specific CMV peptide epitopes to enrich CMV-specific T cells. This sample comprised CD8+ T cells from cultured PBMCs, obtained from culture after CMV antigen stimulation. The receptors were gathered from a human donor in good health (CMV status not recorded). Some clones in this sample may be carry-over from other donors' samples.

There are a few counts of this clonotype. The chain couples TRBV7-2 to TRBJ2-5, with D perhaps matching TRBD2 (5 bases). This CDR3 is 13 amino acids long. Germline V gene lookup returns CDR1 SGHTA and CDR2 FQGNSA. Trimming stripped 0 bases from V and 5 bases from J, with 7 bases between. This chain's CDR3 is CASSLAGGETQYF. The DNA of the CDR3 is TGTGCCAGCAGCTTAGCAGGAGGCGAGACCCAGTACTTC.

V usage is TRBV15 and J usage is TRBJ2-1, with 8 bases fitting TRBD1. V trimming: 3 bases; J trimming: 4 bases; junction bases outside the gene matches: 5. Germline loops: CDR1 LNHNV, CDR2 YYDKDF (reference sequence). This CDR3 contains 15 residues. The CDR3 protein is CATSRTGARYNEQFF. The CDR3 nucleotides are TGTGCCACCAGCAGGACAGGGGCAAGATACAATGAGCAGTTCTTC.

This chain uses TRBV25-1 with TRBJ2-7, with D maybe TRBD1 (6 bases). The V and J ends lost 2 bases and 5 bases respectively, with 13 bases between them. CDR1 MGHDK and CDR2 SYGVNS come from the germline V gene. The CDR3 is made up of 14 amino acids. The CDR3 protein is CASSEEAGDHEQYF. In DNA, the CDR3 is TGTGCCAGCAGTGAAGAGGCAGGGGACCACGAGCAGTACTTC.

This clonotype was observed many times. This CDR3 reads CASSGPMDRGSGIRNTGELFF. In nucleotides, the CDR3 is TGTGCCAGCAGTGGGCCCATGGACAGGGGTTCCGGAATACGGAACACCGGGGAGCTGTTTTTT. The genes are TRBV12-3 or TRBV12-4 and TRBJ2-2, with 9 bases lining up with TRBD1. J gave up 1 base and V 5 bases, and 20 bases lay outside the gene matches. The CDR3 sequence is 21 residues long.